The entry below gives a single T cell receptor beta chain sequence along with its context. In germline, CDR1 is SGHDT, CDR2 YYEEEE. The J segment lost 1 base and the V segment lost 0 bases, leaving 1 base of the junction unmatched. The CDR3 extends over 15 amino acids. These data come from a study of blood T cell repertoires in COVID-19. TCRdb's copy holds only in-frame clones and misses some; the assay was immunoSEQ multiplex PCR. The sample yields some 78,000 clones, roughly 89% seen once. The TCR originated in a man in his forties or fifties with acute or convalescent COVID-19. The chain employs TRBV5-6 and TRBJ2-1; 7 bases line up with TRBD1. Sequencing was performed on peripheral blood. CDR3 amino acids: CASSLAQGSYNEQFF. The CDR3 DNA reads TGTGCCAGCAGCTTGGCACAGGGGTCCTACAATGAGCAGTTCTTC.